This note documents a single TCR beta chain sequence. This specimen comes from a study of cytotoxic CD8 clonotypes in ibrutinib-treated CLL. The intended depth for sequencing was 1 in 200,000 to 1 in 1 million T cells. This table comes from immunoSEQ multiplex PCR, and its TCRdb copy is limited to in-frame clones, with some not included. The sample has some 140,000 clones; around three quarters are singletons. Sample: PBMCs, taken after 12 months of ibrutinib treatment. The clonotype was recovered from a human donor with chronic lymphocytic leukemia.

DNA for the CDR3: TGCGCCAGCAGCCAAGATCCGAGCGTTTACAATGAGCAGTTCTTC. Protein sequence: CASSQDPSVYNEQFF. This sequence joins TRBV4-3 and TRBJ2-1; no firm D call. Deletions cut 0 bases from V and 4 bases from J, with 10 bases between. This CDR3 spans 15 amino acids. CDR1 is LGHNA, CDR2 YSLEER, per germline.